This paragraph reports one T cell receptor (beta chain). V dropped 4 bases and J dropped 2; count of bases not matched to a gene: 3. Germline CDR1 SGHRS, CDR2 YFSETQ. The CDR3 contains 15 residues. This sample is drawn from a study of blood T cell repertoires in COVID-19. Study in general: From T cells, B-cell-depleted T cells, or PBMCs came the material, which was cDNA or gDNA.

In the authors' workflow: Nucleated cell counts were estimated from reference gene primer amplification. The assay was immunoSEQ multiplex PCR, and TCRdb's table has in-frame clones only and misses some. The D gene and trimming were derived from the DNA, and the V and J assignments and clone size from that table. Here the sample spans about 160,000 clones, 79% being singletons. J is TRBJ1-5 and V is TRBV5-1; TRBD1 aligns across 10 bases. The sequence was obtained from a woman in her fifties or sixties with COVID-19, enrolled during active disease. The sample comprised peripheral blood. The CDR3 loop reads CASSIGTGGNQPQHF. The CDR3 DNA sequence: TGCGCCAGCAGCATCGGGACAGGGGGCAATCAGCCCCAGCATTTT.